What follows are 25 T cell receptor beta chains derived from one specimen sequenced in a study of cytomegalovirus exposure and HLA in healthy donors. PCR employed 60 Vbeta and 13 Jbeta primers. Produced via immunoSEQ multiplex PCR; TCRdb's table is partial and in-frame only. Among a few hundred thousand clones listed, about 70% were seen once. The material sequenced was PBMCs. The receptors were gathered from a woman in her 30s in good health and CMV-seronegative.

The CDR3 protein is CASSPSGQGQGGYTF. For the CDR3, the DNA is TGTGCCAGCAGCCCCTCAGGACAGGGCCAGGGAGGCTACACCTTC. The V call is TRBV5-4, the J call TRBJ1-2, with 8 bases that match TRBD1. This CDR3 region has 15 residues. The J segment lost 8 bases and the V segment lost 4 bases, leaving 13 bases of the junction unmatched. The V gene's germline CDR1 is SGHNT and CDR2 YYREEE (reference sequence).

The rearrangement uses TRBV4-1 and TRBJ2-4; TRBD2 aligns across 9 bases. Trimming at V came to 0 bases and at J to 7 bases, leaving 1 base not matched to a gene. CDR1 and CDR2 from the germline V gene are MGHRA and YSYEKL. This CDR3 region has 14 residues. The CDR3, as DNA: TGCGCCAGCAGCCAAGATAGCGGGGGCAACATTCAGTACTTC. Translating gives CASSQDSGGNIQYF.

The V and J genes are TRBV6-5 and TRBJ1-3; no reliable D call. CDR3 length equals 15 residues. V was trimmed by 0 bases and J by 0 bases, leaving 6 bases between them. Per germline, CDR1 MNHEY and CDR2 SVGAGI. This CDR3 is CASSYSPGSGNTIYF. In DNA form, the CDR3 reads TGTGCCAGCAGTTACTCACCCGGCTCTGGAAACACCATATATTTT.

The chain combines TRBV7-6 with TRBJ2-3, with no clear D. The CDR3 has 14 amino acids. V dropped 1 base and J dropped 4 bases, with 9 bases sitting between them. Germline values: CDR1 SGHVS, CDR2 FNYEAQ. CDR3 DNA sequence: TGTGCCAGCAGCTTAGTTCTTCCCCCAGATACGCAGTATTTT. Protein product: CASSLVLPPDTQYF. Drawing the rest from reference TRBV7-6 and TRBJ2-3, the complete variable domain is GAGVSQSPRYKVTKRGQDVALRCDPISGHVSLYWYRQALGQGPEFLTYFNYEAQQDKSGLPNDRFSAERPEGSISTLTIQRTEQRDSAMYRCASSLVLPPDTQYFGPGTRLTVL.

This clone was picked up a small number of times. V gene TRBV6-6 combines with J gene TRBJ1-1; D gene ambiguous. The CDR3 consists of 14 residues. Trimming took off 6 bases at V and 3 bases at J, with 14 bases between the two ends. Germline values: CDR1 MNHNY, CDR2 SVGAGI (reference sequence). As DNA, the CDR3 is TGTGCCAGCAGCTCTGCGAGGTCCGACACTGAAGCTTTCTTT. Translation: CASSSARSDTEAFF.

J is TRBJ2-2 and V is TRBV9, with 9 bases identical to TRBD2. This CDR3 spans 15 amino acids. CDR1 SGDLS and CDR2 YYNGEE come from the germline V gene. Losses at the gene ends were 5 bases for V and 0 bases for J; bases not matched to a gene: 2. The DNA of the CDR3 is TGTGCCAGCAGGCGGGGGGGGCCGAACACCGGGGAGCTGTTTTTT. It codes for CASRRGGPNTGELFF.

Only a few counts were recorded for this clone. This sequence joins TRBV5-1 and TRBJ2-3, with 10 bases fitting TRBD2. The CDR3 covers 15 residues. Germline loops: CDR1 SGHRS, CDR2 YFSETQ. The V gene end was trimmed by 1 base and the J gene end by 4 bases; junction bases not matched to a gene: 3. The CDR3 bases are TGCGCCAGCAGCTTGAAGCTAGCGGGAGCAGATACGCAGTATTTT. Protein product: CASSLKLAGADTQYF.

This clone occurred once. The chain combines TRBV7-8 with TRBJ2-7, with 8 bases matching TRBD1. CDR1 and CDR2 from the germline V gene are SGHVS and FQNEAQ. This CDR3 is 15 amino acids long. J was trimmed by 4 bases and V by 5 bases; bases with no gene match: 10. The CDR3: CASSEWGQEVYEQYF. The CDR3 nucleotides read TGTGCCAGCAGCGAATGGGGACAGGAGGTTTACGAGCAGTACTTC.

This chain links TRBV5-4 with TRBJ1-1, with 8 bases that match TRBD1. Germline CDR1 and CDR2: SGHNT and YYREEE (reference sequence). J gave up 5 bases and V 4 bases, and 4 bases lay outside the gene matches. CDR3 length: 13 residues. This CDR3 is CASSPGGFTEAFF. In nucleotides, the CDR3 is TGTGCCAGCAGCCCAGGGGGCTTTACTGAAGCTTTCTTT. Together with reference TRBV5-4 and TRBJ1-1, the CDR3 gives the full variable domain: ETGVTQSPTHLIKTRGQQVTLRCSSQSGHNTVSWYQQALGQGPQFIFQYYREEENGRGNFPPRFSGLQFPNYSSELNVNALELDDSALYLCASSPGGFTEAFFGQGTRLTVV.

The rearrangement uses TRBV29-1 and TRBJ2-6; weak D call: TRBD2 (5 bases). The CDR3 runs to 15 residues. Looked up from germline, CDR1 is SQVTM and CDR2 is ANQGSEA. V lost 1 base, J lost 3 bases, and 10 bases lay in between. CDR3 in DNA: TGCAGCGTTGAAGTGACCGGGGTTGGGGCCAACGTCCTGACTTTC. This gives the protein CSVEVTGVGANVLTF.

The chain carries TRBV9 and TRBJ2-1; no reliable D call. CDR3 length: 17 amino acids. Germline V gene sequence: CDR1 SGDLS, CDR2 YYNGEE. V was pared by 2 bases and J by 0 bases, with 15 bases between. CDR3 DNA sequence: TGTGCCAGCAGCGTCCCCGGAACAGTCAGCTCCTACAATGAGCAGTTCTTC. The encoded protein is CASSVPGTVSSYNEQFF.

In its sample, this clone was seen once. The chain recombines TRBV2 with TRBJ2-5; 9 bases map to TRBD1. The assigned J gene may be wrong: the sequence end matches TRBJ2-7 better. Germline loops: CDR1 SNHLY, CDR2 FYNNEI. The CDR3 loop spans 15 amino acids. The CDR3 DNA follows: TGTGCCAGCGTCCCTGACGGGACAGGGATCTACGAGCAGTACTTC. Translated: CASVPDGTGIYEQYF.

This clone was seen only a few times. The chain joins TRBV2 to TRBJ1-5; a possible D gene is TRBD1 (5 bases). CDR3 size: 11 residues. The V gene's germline CDR1 is SNHLY and CDR2 FYNNEI. Trimming cost V 3 bases and J 15 bases, with 12 bases left between them. The CDR3 spells CASSEQGIWHF. CDR3 coding DNA: TGTGCCAGCAGTGAGCAGGGAATCTGGCATTTT.

The rearrangement joins TRBV6-1 to TRBJ2-1; D is perhaps TRBD2 (6 bases). The CDR3 sequence is 18 residues long. Germline V gene lookup returns CDR1 MNHNS and CDR2 SASEGT. V was shortened by 4 bases and J by 7 bases, with 26 bases between the two germline ends. The CDR3 here is CASSGEVLAGGLGNEQFF. CDR3 coding DNA: TGTGCCAGCAGTGGGGAAGTACTAGCCGGAGGTCTCGGGAATGAGCAGTTCTTC.

As DNA, the CDR3 is TGCGCCAGCAGTGAGCAGTCGGGCACAGGGCAGTTCTTC. Amino acid sequence: CASSEQSGTGQFF. The V call is TRBV10-2, the J call TRBJ2-1; possibly TRBD1 for D (5 bases). Germline V gene data show CDR1 as WSHSY and CDR2 as SAAADI. There are 13 residues in the CDR3. V lost 2 bases to trimming and J lost 12 bases, with 14 bases between them.

The chain has TRBV10-1 and TRBJ2-5, with 11 bases aligning to TRBD2. CDR1 is WNHNN, CDR2 SYGVQD, per germline (reference sequence). J lost 3 bases, V lost 10 bases, and 10 bases had no gene match. The CDR3 length is 15 residues. CDR3 residues: CATNSGRAGEETQYF. CDR3 bases: TGCGCCACGAATAGCGGGAGGGCCGGGGAAGAGACCCAGTACTTC.

The chain employs TRBV7-9 and TRBJ1-1; TRBD1 matches at 10 bases. J was trimmed by 4 bases and V by 5 bases; bases with no gene match: 7. The germline CDR1 and CDR2 sequences are SEHNR and FQNEAQ (reference sequence). The length of the CDR3 is 15 residues. The CDR3 DNA is TGTGCCAGCAGCCTATATAGGACAGGGGGCACTGAAGCTTTCTTT. Protein: CASSLYRTGGTEAFF.

The V gene is TRBV4-1, the J gene TRBJ2-5; D remains ambiguous. Germline lookup yields CDR1 MGHRA and CDR2 YSYEKL. The CDR3 loop spans 12 amino acids. Trimming took 1 base from V and 4 from J, leaving 4 bases between them. As DNA, the CDR3 is TGCGCCAGCAGCCAAGGAGGAGAGACCCAGTACTTC. Its protein product is CASSQGGETQYF.

The J gene is TRBJ2-3, the V gene TRBV5-6; TRBD2 agrees at 8 bases. Germline V gene data show CDR1 as SGHDT and CDR2 as YYEEEE. CDR3 length equals 15 residues. The J segment lost 5 bases and the V segment lost 1 base, leaving 6 bases of the junction unmatched. The CDR3 nucleotides are TGTGCCAGCAGCTTGAATAGCGGGGAGGGAGATACGCAGTATTTT. Its protein is CASSLNSGEGDTQYF.

Here the CDR3 DNA reads TGTGCCAGCAGTTTATCCGGGCGGGGGCCTAACTATGGCTACACCTTC. Translated, it gives CASSLSGRGPNYGYTF. This chain uses TRBV27 with TRBJ1-2; a possible D gene is TRBD1 (6 bases). V was shortened by 0 bases and J by 0 bases, with 11 bases between the two germline ends. CDR1 MNHEY and CDR2 SMNVEV come from the germline V gene (reference sequence). This CDR3 contains 16 residues.

This clone was picked up one time. This sequence joins TRBV7-2 and TRBJ2-5, with a weak D call TRBD2 (5 bases). The CDR3 length is 15 residues. Germline CDR1 is SGHTA and CDR2 is FQGNSA. V shed 7 bases and J shed 1 base, with 16 bases lying between them. CDR3 sequence reads: CASNPGGWSQETQYF. The CDR3 nucleotides read TGTGCCAGCAACCCCGGAGGCTGGAGCCAAGAGACCCAGTACTTC.

The J gene is TRBJ1-5, the V gene TRBV6-9, with 9 bases fitting TRBD1. The CDR3 is 18 residues long. Looked up from germline, CDR1 is MNHGY and CDR2 is SVAAGI. V gave up 3 bases and J gave up 0 bases; unmatched junction bases: 9. CDR3 coding DNA: TGTGCCAGCAGTTACTACAGGGGGCGAGGGAATAGCAATCAGCCCCAGCATTTT. It specifies CASSYYRGRGNSNQPQHF.

This clone was seen only a few times. The chain recombines TRBV5-4 with TRBJ2-5; 9 bases map to TRBD2. CDR3 size: 15 residues. CDR1 is SGHNT and CDR2 is YYREEE in the germline V gene (reference sequence). The ends lost 4 bases at V and 5 bases at J; junction bases unmatched: 9. The CDR3 sequence is CASSPYPSGKETQYF. CDR3 nucleotides: TGTGCCAGCAGCCCCTACCCTAGCGGGAAGGAGACCCAGTACTTC.

This chain uses TRBV10-3 with TRBJ2-2; 13 bases are shared with TRBD2. The ends lost 5 bases at V and 6 bases at J; junction bases unmatched: 9. The CDR3 is 17 amino acids. Germline loops: CDR1 ENHRY, CDR2 SYGVKD. This CDR3 reads CAISTTGLAGVPGELFF. Here the CDR3 DNA reads TGTGCCATCAGTACCACCGGACTAGCGGGAGTTCCCGGGGAGCTGTTTTTT.

The chain has TRBV6-1 and TRBJ1-5; D may be TRBD1 (5 bases). Germline V gene data show CDR1 as MNHNS and CDR2 as SASEGT. This CDR3 spans 15 amino acids. The V end was cut by 1 base, the J end by 3 bases, with 10 bases between. Written as DNA, the CDR3 is TGTGCCAGCAGTGAAGGGGGGGGGTCCAATCAGCCCCAGCATTTT. Protein: CASSEGGGSNQPQHF.